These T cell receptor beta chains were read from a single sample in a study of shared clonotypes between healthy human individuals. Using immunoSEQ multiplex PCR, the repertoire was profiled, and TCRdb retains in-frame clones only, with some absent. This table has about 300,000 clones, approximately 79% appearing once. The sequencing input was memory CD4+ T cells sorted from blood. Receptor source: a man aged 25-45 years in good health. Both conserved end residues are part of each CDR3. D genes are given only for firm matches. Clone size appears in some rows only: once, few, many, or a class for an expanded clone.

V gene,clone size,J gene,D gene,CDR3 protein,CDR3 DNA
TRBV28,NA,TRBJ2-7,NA,CASSLGGPPYEQYF,TGTGCCAGCAGTTTAGGCGGGCCGCCCTACGAGCAGTACTTC
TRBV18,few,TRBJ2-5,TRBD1,CASSPSRDRVGETQYF,TGTGCCAGCTCACCATCCCGGGACAGGGTCGGAGAGACCCAGTACTTC
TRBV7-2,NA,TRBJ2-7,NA,CASSFPVGRTYEQYF,TGTGCCAGCAGCTTCCCGGTTGGCAGGACCTACGAGCAGTACTTC
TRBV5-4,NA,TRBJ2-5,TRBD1,CASSLQGVPETQYF,TGTGCCAGCAGCTTACAGGGGGTCCCAGAGACCCAGTACTTC
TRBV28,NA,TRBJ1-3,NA,CASSRGGNENTIYF,TGTGCCAGCTCAAGAGGGGGGAACGAAAACACCATATATTTT
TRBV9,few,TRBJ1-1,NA,CASSPGVGLFEAFF,TGTGCCAGCAGCCCGGGGGTGGGCCTTTTTGAAGCTTTCTTT
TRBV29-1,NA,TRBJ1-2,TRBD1,CSGGGKGDGYTF,TGCAGCGGAGGGGGCAAGGGAGATGGCTACACCTTC
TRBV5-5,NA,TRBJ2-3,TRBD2,CASSFRATSGMITDTQYF,TGTGCCAGCAGCTTTAGAGCCACTAGCGGGATGATCACAGATACGCAGTATTTT
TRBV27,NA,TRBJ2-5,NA,CASGRAGLRETQYF,TGTGCCAGCGGACGGGCGGGACTTAGGGAGACCCAGTACTTC
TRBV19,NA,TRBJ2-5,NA,CASSIDSLGETQYF,TGTGCCAGTAGTATAGACAGCCTGGGGGAGACCCAGTACTTC
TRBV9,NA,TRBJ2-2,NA,CASSVDIEQGELFF,TGTGCCAGCAGCGTAGATATAGAGCAGGGGGAGCTGTTTTTT
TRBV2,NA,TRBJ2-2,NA,CASSEGSRSGELFF,TGTGCCAGCAGTGAAGGGAGTCGGTCCGGGGAGCTGTTTTTT
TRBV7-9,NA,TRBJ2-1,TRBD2,CASSPTPSGRAGEQFF,TGTGCCAGCAGTCCTACGCCTAGCGGGAGGGCGGGGGAGCAGTTCTTC
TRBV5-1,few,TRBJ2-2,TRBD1,CASSLGQGDTGELFF,TGCGCCAGCAGCTTGGGACAGGGAGATACCGGGGAGCTGTTTTTT
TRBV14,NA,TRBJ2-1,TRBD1,CASSQARDRRYNEQFF,TGTGCCAGCAGCCAAGCGCGGGACAGGAGATACAATGAGCAGTTCTTC
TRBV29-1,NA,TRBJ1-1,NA,CSAVIPGHKNTEAFF,TGCAGCGCTGTAATACCGGGACACAAAAACACTGAAGCTTTCTTT
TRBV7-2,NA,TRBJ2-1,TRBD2,CASSLAAGSSYNEQFF,TGTGCCAGCAGCTTAGCAGCGGGGAGCTCCTACAATGAGCAGTTCTTC
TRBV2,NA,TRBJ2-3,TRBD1,CASRYRGADTQYF,TGTGCCAGCAGATACAGGGGCGCAGATACGCAGTATTTT
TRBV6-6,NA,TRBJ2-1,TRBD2,CASRRTSGREGNEQFF,TGTGCCAGCAGACGGACTAGCGGGAGAGAGGGGAATGAGCAGTTCTTC
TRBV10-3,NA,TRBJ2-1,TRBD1,CAAIGTGGHEQFF,TGTGCCGCCATTGGGACAGGTGGCCATGAGCAGTTCTTC
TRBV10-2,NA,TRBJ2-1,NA,CASSLGVSSYNEQFF,TGCGCCAGCAGTCTGGGGGTAAGCTCCTACAATGAGCAGTTCTTC
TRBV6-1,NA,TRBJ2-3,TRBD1,CASSESRTGVWTDTQYF,TGTGCCAGCAGTGAGTCTCGGACAGGGGTTTGGACAGATACGCAGTATTTT
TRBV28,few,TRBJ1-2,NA,CASSLPGGLGYTF,TGTGCCAGCAGTTTACCGGGGGGACTTGGCTACACCTTC
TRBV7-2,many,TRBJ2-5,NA,CASSPIGVGRLLQETQYF,TGTGCCAGCAGCCCCATTGGGGTTGGCAGACTACTTCAAGAGACCCAGTACTTC
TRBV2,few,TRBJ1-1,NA,CASSERVGANTEAFF,TGTGCCAGCAGTGAACGGGTGGGGGCTAACACTGAAGCTTTCTTT
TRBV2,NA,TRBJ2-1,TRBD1,CASSFRQGANEQFF,TGTGCCAGCAGTTTCCGACAGGGAGCCAATGAGCAGTTCTTC
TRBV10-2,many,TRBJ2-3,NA,CASFAEGTTDSTDTQYF,TGCGCCAGCTTTGCGGAAGGGACGACCGATAGCACAGATACGCAGTATTTT
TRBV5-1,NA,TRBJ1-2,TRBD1,CASSWGQGEGYGYTF,TGCGCCAGCAGCTGGGGACAGGGGGAAGGATATGGCTACACCTTC
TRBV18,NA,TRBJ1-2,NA,CASSPIIGVNFYGYTF,TGTGCCAGCTCACCAATAATCGGGGTTAATTTCTATGGCTACACCTTC
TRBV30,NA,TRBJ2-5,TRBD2,CAWRLALETQYF,TGTGCCTGGAGACTAGCGTTGGAGACCCAGTACTTC
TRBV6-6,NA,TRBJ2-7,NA,CASSLRGPDEQYF,TGTGCCAGCAGTTTGAGGGGACCGGACGAGCAGTACTTC
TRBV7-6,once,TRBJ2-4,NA,CASSLEQGHIQYF,TGTGCCAGCAGCTTAGAACAGGGACACATTCAGTACTTC
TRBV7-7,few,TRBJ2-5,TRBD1,CASSLGGQQETQYF,TGTGCCAGCAGCTTAGGGGGACAGCAAGAGACCCAGTACTTC
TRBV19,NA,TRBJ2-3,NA,CASSMDGTDTQYF,TGTGCCAGTAGTATGGACGGCACAGATACGCAGTATTTT
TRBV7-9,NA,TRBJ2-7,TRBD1,CASSFATGAHEQYF,TGTGCCAGCAGCTTCGCGACAGGGGCCCACGAGCAGTACTTC
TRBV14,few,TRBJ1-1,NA,CASSQVGLGGTEAFF,TGTGCCAGCAGCCAAGTCGGTCTGGGGGGGACTGAAGCTTTCTTT
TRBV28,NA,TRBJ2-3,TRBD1,CASSLWTGGTDTQYF,TGTGCCAGCAGTTTATGGACAGGGGGCACAGATACGCAGTATTTT